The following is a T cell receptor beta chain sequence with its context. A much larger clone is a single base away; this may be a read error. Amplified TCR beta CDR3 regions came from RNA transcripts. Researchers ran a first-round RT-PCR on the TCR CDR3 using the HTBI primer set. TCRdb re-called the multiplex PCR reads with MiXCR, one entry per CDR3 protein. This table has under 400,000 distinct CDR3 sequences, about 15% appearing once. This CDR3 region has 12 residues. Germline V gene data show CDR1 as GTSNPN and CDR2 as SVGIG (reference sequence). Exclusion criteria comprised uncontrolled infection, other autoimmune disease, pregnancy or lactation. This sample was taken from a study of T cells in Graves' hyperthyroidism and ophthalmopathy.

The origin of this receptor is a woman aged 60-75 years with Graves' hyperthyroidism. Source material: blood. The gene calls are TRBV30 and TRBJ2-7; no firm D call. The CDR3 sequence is CAWSVDGWRQHF. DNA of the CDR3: TGTGCCTGGAGTGTAGATGGGTGGCGGCAGCACTTC. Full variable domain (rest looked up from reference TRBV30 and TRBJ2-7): SQTIHQWPATLVQPVGSPLSLECTVEGTSNPNLYWYRQAAGRGLQLLFYSVGIGQISSEVPQNLSASRPQDRQFILSSKKLLLSDSGFYLCAWSVDGWRQHFGPGTRLTVT.